The clone carrying this T cell receptor beta chain was observed a few times. The antigen remains undetermined. This CDR3 has 13 amino acids. Germline CDR1 and CDR2: SGHNT and YENEEA. The trim removed 8 bases at V and 4 bases at J, leaving 7 bases unmatched. The data are from a study of CD8 T cells in ankylosing spondylitis. Broader study findings: From matched ankylosing spondylitis synovial fluid, disease-linked clones were reportedly recovered at significantly enriched levels. Disease-linked clones displayed a CD8+ phenotype and appeared relatively rarely in peripheral blood. Ankylosing spondylitis blood appeared to carry a characteristic TCR beta motif of several highly homologous variants.

Making the TCR beta libraries involved quantitative 5'-RACE with molecular barcodes. MiXCR was run by TCRdb on the 5' RACE reads, yielding one entry per CDR3 protein. The profile shows roughly 64,000 distinct CDR3 sequences, approximately 6% of them singletons. The origin of this receptor is a male donor with ankylosing spondylitis. The sequenced sample was synovial fluid, either unsorted or a sorted T cell fraction (not recorded which). The chain is built from TRBV11-3 and TRBJ2-7; 8 positions match TRBD2. CDR3 residues: CASGRGGFYEQYF. Here the CDR3 DNA reads TGTGCCAGCGGACGGGGGGGATTTTACGAGCAGTACTTC.